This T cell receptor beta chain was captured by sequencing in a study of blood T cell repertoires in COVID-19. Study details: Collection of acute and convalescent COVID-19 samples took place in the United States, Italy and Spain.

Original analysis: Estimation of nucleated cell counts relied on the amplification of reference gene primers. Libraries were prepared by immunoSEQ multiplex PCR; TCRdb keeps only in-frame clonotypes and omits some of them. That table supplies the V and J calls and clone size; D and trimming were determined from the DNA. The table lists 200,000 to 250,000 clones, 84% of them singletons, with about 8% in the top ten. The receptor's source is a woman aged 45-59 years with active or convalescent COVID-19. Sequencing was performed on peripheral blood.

CDR3 region: CASSLGLLAGEQFF. The CDR3 DNA is TGTGCCAGCAGCTTAGGCTTACTAGCGGGCGAGCAGTTCTTC. This chain connects TRBV11-2 to TRBJ2-1; 9 positions agree with TRBD2. Unmatched junction bases numbered 5, after V lost 1 base and J lost 10 bases. Germline loops: CDR1 SGHAT, CDR2 FQNNGV. The CDR3 is 14 residues long.